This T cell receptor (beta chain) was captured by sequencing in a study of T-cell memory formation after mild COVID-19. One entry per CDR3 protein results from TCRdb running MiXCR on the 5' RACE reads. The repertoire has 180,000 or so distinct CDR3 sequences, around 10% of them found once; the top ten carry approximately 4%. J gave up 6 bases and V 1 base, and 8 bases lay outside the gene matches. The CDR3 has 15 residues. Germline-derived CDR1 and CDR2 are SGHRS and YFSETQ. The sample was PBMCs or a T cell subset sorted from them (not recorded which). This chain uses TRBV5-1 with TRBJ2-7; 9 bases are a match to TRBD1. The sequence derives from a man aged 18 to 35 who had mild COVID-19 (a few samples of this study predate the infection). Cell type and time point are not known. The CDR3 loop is CASSLWGQGGGEQYF. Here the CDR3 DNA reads TGCGCCAGCAGCTTGTGGGGACAGGGTGGAGGCGAGCAGTACTTC.